This section outlines one T cell receptor beta chain sequence together with its context. This sample is drawn from a study of blood T cell repertoires in COVID-19. The CDR3 contains 15 residues. The assay was immunoSEQ multiplex PCR, and TCRdb's table has in-frame clones only and misses some. The data hold fewer than 150,000 clones, with around 87% observed a single time. The TCR originated in a woman aged 70 to 79 with acute or convalescent COVID-19. The sample consisted of peripheral blood. The chain uses TRBV12-2 and TRBJ1-4. TRBV12-2 is noted as a pseudogene. The CDR3 region is CASRVVGGAYEKLFF. The CDR3 DNA reads TGTGCAAGTCGCGTAGTTGGGGGGGCGTATGAAAAACTGTTTTTT.